The rows below give T cell receptor beta chains drawn from one sample of a study of radiotherapy plus CTLA-4 blockade in lung cancer. The repertoire was sequenced with immunoSEQ multiplex PCR; TCRdb's copy has only in-frame clones and lacks some. Of 40,000 to 50,000 clones listed, around 72% are singletons. This specimen consisted of peripheral blood, obtained from a patient treated with radiotherapy plus ipilimumab. The receptor source for this set is a human donor with non-small cell lung cancer who had a complete response to radiotherapy plus ipilimumab. Both conserved end residues are part of each CDR3. D genes are given only for firm matches. Expanded clones get a size class; other rows say once, few or many, or leave the size out.

length,size,J,D,V,DNA,CDR3
12,-,TRBJ2-7,TRBD2,TRBV28,TGTGCCAGCAGTTTGGGAGGGTACGAGCAGTACTTC,CASSLGGYEQYF
15,-,TRBJ2-6,TRBD1,TRBV5-1,TGCGCCAGCAGGACAGGGGGTACTGGGGCCAACGTCCTGACTTTC,CASRTGGTGANVLTF
15,-,TRBJ2-7,-,TRBV6-1,TGTGCCAGCAGTGATCTTAGCGGCCCCCCCTACGAGCAGTACTTC,CASSDLSGPPYEQYF
15,few,TRBJ2-7,TRBD2,TRBV4-1,TGCGCCAGCAGCCAAGTATTCCGGGGGAGGGCCGAGCAGTACTTC,CASSQVFRGRAEQYF
16,-,TRBJ2-1,TRBD1,TRBV6-1,TGTGCCAGCAGTGATCCCGGGACAGGGAGCCTCAATGAGCAGTTCTTC,CASSDPGTGSLNEQFF
14,-,TRBJ2-7,TRBD1,TRBV5-1,TGCGCCAGCAGCTTGGACAGGGGAGACTACGAGCAGTACTTC,CASSLDRGDYEQYF
14,few,TRBJ1-5,-,TRBV7-9,TGTGCCAGCAGCTTGGGCCGCCTGAATCAGCCCCAGCATTTT,CASSLGRLNQPQHF
14,-,TRBJ1-5,TRBD1,TRBV5-1,TGCGCCAGCAGCTCGGGACAGCCTAATCAGCCCCAGCATTTT,CASSSGQPNQPQHF
13,-,TRBJ1-6,-,TRBV4-1,TGCGCCAGCAGCGACAGTTCTTATTCACCCCTCCACTTT,CASSDSSYSPLHF
16,-,TRBJ2-7,TRBD2,TRBV5-6,TGTGCCAGCAGCCCCCGGGAGAGGGGAGGGACCTACGAGCAGTACTTC,CASSPRERGGTYEQYF
14,-,TRBJ2-7,TRBD1,TRBV7-2,TGTGCCAGCACCCACGGGACAGGGACCTACGAGCAGTACTTC,CASTHGTGTYEQYF
17,-,TRBJ2-3,TRBD2,TRBV2,TGTGCCAGCAGTGACCATGGTGGGAGGGATGGCACAGATACGCAGTATTTT,CASSDHGGRDGTDTQYF
17,-,TRBJ2-7,TRBD2,TRBV12-5,TGTGCTAGTGGTTTGGATACTAGCGGGGGGGCCACCTACGAGCAGTACTTC,CASGLDTSGGATYEQYF
14,-,TRBJ1-1,-,TRBV11-2,TGTGCCAGCAGCTCGGGACACGTTTGGAATGAAGCTTTCTTT,CASSSGHVWNEAFF
12,-,TRBJ1-1,-,TRBV28,TGTGCCAGCAGTACCGGGAACACTGAAGCTTTCTTT,CASSTGNTEAFF
13,-,TRBJ1-1,TRBD1,TRBV28,TGTGCCAGCACCCGACAGGGGGCGTCTGAAGCTTTCTTT,CASTRQGASEAFF
12,-,TRBJ1-2,-,TRBV2,TGTGCCAGCCCGGACAGCTACTATGGCTACACCTTC,CASPDSYYGYTF
15,-,TRBJ1-4,TRBD1,TRBV2,TGTGCCAGCAGTGAGCAGGCAGGGGGAATAGAAAAACTGTTTTTT,CASSEQAGGIEKLFF
15,-,TRBJ2-7,TRBD2,TRBV7-3,TGTGCCAGCAGCGCCCAGGCGGGAGGGTCCTACGAGCAGTACTTC,CASSAQAGGSYEQYF
18,medium-sized,TRBJ1-2,-,TRBV28,TGTGCCAGCAGACAAGCCGCCTTGGGGGGAAACCTTCGTAGTGGCTACACCTTC,CASRQAALGGNLRSGYTF
16,-,TRBJ2-2,-,TRBV6-1,TGTGCCAGCAGTGAACTCAGACGGGCGAACACCGGGGAGCTGTTTTTT,CASSELRRANTGELFF
15,-,TRBJ1-5,-,TRBV28,TGTGCCAGCCGCGGGGGGAGCCCCGGGAGTCAGCCCCAGCATTTT,CASRGGSPGSQPQHF
16,-,TRBJ1-2,TRBD1,TRBV27,TGTGCCAGCAGAAAACAGCCTGACAGGGCTTTGAATGGCTACACCTTC,CASRKQPDRALNGYTF
15,-,TRBJ2-3,-,TRBV19,TGTGCCAGTAGTATACTAGCGTATAGCACAGATACGCAGTATTTT,CASSILAYSTDTQYF
14,few,TRBJ1-2,-,TRBV9,TGTGCCAGCAGCGTAGGGCCAGGGAACTATGGCTACACCTTC,CASSVGPGNYGYTF
19,-,TRBJ2-7,TRBD2,TRBV5-4,TGTGCCAGCAGCTTGGGGCCCGGACTAGCGGGGGGCCCCTCCAACGAGCAGTACTTC,CASSLGPGLAGGPSNEQYF
13,-,TRBJ2-1,-,TRBV19,TGTGCCAGTCGGGACTCCCCATACAATGAGCAGTTCTTC,CASRDSPYNEQFF
13,-,TRBJ1-1,-,TRBV27,TGTGCCAGCAGTTCCCTCCAGGGGCGGGAAGCTTTCTTT,CASSSLQGREAFF
15,-,TRBJ1-5,TRBD1,TRBV28,TGTGCCAGCAGGCCGCGGACAGGGTTTAATCAGCCCCAGCATTTT,CASRPRTGFNQPQHF
13,-,TRBJ2-4,TRBD2,TRBV19,TGTGCCAGTAGTATTGGGGGGGAAAACATTCAGTACTTC,CASSIGGENIQYF
17,-,TRBJ2-2,TRBD2,TRBV9,TGTGCCAGCAGCGCAAGGACTAGCGGGAGAGTCACCGGGGAGCTGTTTTTT,CASSARTSGRVTGELFF